This T cell receptor (beta chain) was identified in a study of blood T cell repertoires in COVID-19. The overall study: Sources were T cells, B-cell-depleted T cells, or PBMCs; the material itself was cDNA or gDNA.

The CDR3 runs to 18 residues. The junction had 12 bases not matched to a gene; V was cut back by 3 bases and J by 1 base. Germline V gene sequence: CDR1 LNHDA, CDR2 SQIVND (reference sequence). Data came from immunoSEQ multiplex PCR; TCRdb stores just in-frame clones and leaves some out. The table shows 270,000 or so clones, with 83% occurring only once. Specimen: peripheral blood. This sequence joins TRBV19 and TRBJ2-5; 9 bases match TRBD1. The receptor was isolated from a woman aged 50 to 60 who had recovered from COVID-19. CDR3 sequence (DNA): TGTGCCAGTAGTATTTATGCCGGGACAGGGCGACCCCAAGAGACCCAGTACTTC. Protein product: CASSIYAGTGRPQETQYF.